This TCR beta chain was recorded in a study of identical twins (dated by TCRdb to 2016 to 2018). General notes on the study: The study deep-sequenced TCR alpha and beta repertoires from monozygotic twins, unrelated adults of various ages and cord blood to test whether fetal clonotypes persist. Replicate twin experiments were performed at different times using different library preparation protocols to rule out contamination. Overall results and qualifications from the work: Excess twin sharing in beta out-of-frame sequences was weaker because fewer shared sequences lowered the signal-to-noise ratio. Abundant cord blood beta clonotypes carried fewer insertions; young adult naive repertoires showed a weaker similar trend, while memory repertoires showed none. Zero-insertion analyses could be partly confounded by invariant T cells such as MAIT and iNKT, though diverse VJ usage argued against such confounding for most clonotypes. Recombination models systematically underestimated out-of-frame TCR alpha sharing in monozygotic twins but agreed with sharing between unrelated individuals. Because the same donors could not be followed over many years, the conclusions relied on cross-sectional statistical analysis. Out-of-frame TCR alpha sequences shared between twins showed an excess of low generation-probability sequences compared with coincidental sharing between unrelated individuals.

Library preparation used 5' RACE. The reads were generated on an Illumina HiSeq 2000. Template switching added a universal primer binding site, and the final cDNA carried a unique molecular identifier that allowed TCR cDNA molecules to be counted accurately. First-strand cDNA for TCR alpha and beta chains was synthesized from specific primers in the conserved constant-segment region. Each cDNA library was double barcoded, with a SMART-Mk sample barcode plus Illumina barcodes, to control for contamination. TruSeq adapter sequences along with Illumina sample barcodes were introduced in two successive PCR steps. Sequencing of the TCR alpha and beta cDNA libraries was done on the Illumina HiSeq platform using custom primers. On the study's bioinformatics: Unique molecular identifiers were extracted from raw reads with MiGEC, and CDR3 positions were determined with MiXCR. For each individual, recombination models were inferred using an EM algorithm with the repgenHMM and IGoR tools. Shared clonotypes were analyzed with the tcR package in R, and sharing was normalized by the product of cloneset sizes. To study raw recombination free of thymic and clonal selection effects, out-of-frame nonproductive sequences were analyzed. The public sequencing data were trimmed at Q25 with fastp and processed into clonotypes with MiXCR by TCRdb, which kept only in-frame beta chains. For every CDR3 protein sequence, its rows merge into one entry that carries the most common genes and DNA. TCRdb, not the original authors, processed these V and J calls. Here the sample has around 960,000 distinct CDR3 sequences; roughly an eighth occur a single time. The biggest ten clones account for under 2% of the sample.

The CDR1 and CDR2 encoded by the germline V gene (reference sequence) are MNHEY and SMNVEV. Trimming takes 2 bases off V and 2 bases off J; junction bases not matched to a gene: 16. From cysteine to phenylalanine, the CDR3 is 21 amino acids long. The DNA shown is the 63-base CDR3, in frame from base 1. In its sample, this clonotype was seen a few times. The antigen it recognizes is unknown. No quality values exist for individual bases; no much larger clone is one base distant. All donors were healthy Caucasians. Three pairs of female monozygotic twins, all aged about 18 to 30 years, made up the twin cohort. Peripheral blood mononuclear cells were used as the source from which RNA for TCR libraries was isolated. The same sample was also studied in work on yellow fever vaccine responses in identical twins. From the second report: The T cell response to vaccination in identical twins was reported by the authors to appear partly convergent and partly personalized. In the study, vaccine-responding T cell clones were precisely tracked in identical twins.

The chain is assembled from TRBV27 and TRBJ2-3; 13 bases in the junction line up with TRBD2. This TCR was sampled from a woman between 18 and 30 years old in good health. The sequencing sample was made of PBMCs. The base sequence is TGTGCCAGCAGTTTAGAGTCCCCGGGACTAGCGGGATTCCTAAACACAGATACGCAGTATTTT. Protein translation: CASSLESPGLAGFLNTDTQYF.